This TCR beta chain derives from a study of shared clonotypes between healthy human individuals. From germline, CDR1 is MNHEY and CDR2 SMNVEV (reference sequence). The trim removed 3 bases at V and 7 bases at J, leaving 5 bases unmatched. The CDR3 runs to 13 residues. Naive CD8 cells lacked CD45RO and underwent positive selection for CCR7, leaving out terminally differentiated effector memory CD45RA+ cells. Generated by immunoSEQ multiplex PCR, the TCRdb table keeps only in-frame clones and is missing some. This table holds about 700,000 clones, roughly 94% found once. The clonotype comes from a young man in good health. The sample consisted of naive CD8+ T cells sorted from blood. The gene calls are TRBV27 and TRBJ2-7, with 8 bases that match TRBD1. CDR3 region: CASSLMGTGEQYF. The CDR3 DNA reads TGTGCCAGCAGTTTGATGGGGACAGGTGAGCAGTACTTC.